Listed below are T cell receptor beta chains from one sample, sequenced in a study of cytomegalovirus exposure and HLA in healthy donors. Data came from immunoSEQ multiplex PCR; TCRdb stores just in-frame clones and leaves some out. This table has roughly 290,000 clones, 80% appearing once. The specimen was PBMCs. The receptor source for this set is a girl aged 2-9 years in good health and CMV-seronegative. Both conserved end residues are part of each CDR3. D genes are given only for firm matches. Part of the rows lack a size; the others show once, few, many or a class for expanded clones.

J: TRBJ1-2; V: TRBV7-2; D: .; size: .; CDR3: CASSLDRDRGYTF; DNA: TGTGCCAGCAGCTTAGACAGGGATCGTGGCTACACCTTC
J: TRBJ1-2; V: TRBV30; D: .; size: .; CDR3: CAWSVITIHGYTF; DNA: TGTGCCTGGAGCGTCATAACTATACATGGCTACACCTTC
J: TRBJ2-7; V: TRBV7-9; D: .; size: .; CDR3: CASSVISYEQYF; DNA: TGTGCCAGCAGCGTCATCTCCTACGAGCAGTACTTC
J: TRBJ1-5; V: TRBV6-6; D: TRBD1; size: .; CDR3: CASSSTGGREPQHF; DNA: TGTGCCAGCAGTTCGACAGGGGGCAGGGAGCCCCAGCATTTT
J: TRBJ1-1; V: TRBV30; D: .; size: .; CDR3: CAWSRGANTEAFF; DNA: TGTGCCTGGAGTCGGGGGGCGAACACTGAAGCTTTCTTT
J: TRBJ1-3; V: TRBV5-1; D: .; size: once; CDR3: CASSLVQGPGNTIYF; DNA: TGCGCCAGCAGCCTTGTACAGGGTCCTGGAAACACCATATATTTT
J: TRBJ2-4; V: TRBV7-9; D: TRBD2; size: few; CDR3: CASSSSGRPLTNIQYF; DNA: TGTGCCAGCAGCTCTAGCGGGAGACCCTTAACAAACATTCAGTACTTC
J: TRBJ2-6; V: TRBV19; D: TRBD1; size: .; CDR3: CASSGTGTDFSGANVLTF; DNA: TGTGCCAGTAGTGGAACCGGGACAGACTTCTCTGGGGCCAACGTCCTGACTTTC
J: TRBJ2-7; V: TRBV7-6; D: .; size: .; CDR3: CASSLGGGTVREQYF; DNA: TGTGCCAGCAGCTTAGGTGGCGGGACGGTACGGGAGCAGTACTTC
J: TRBJ2-5; V: TRBV25-1; D: TRBD2; size: .; CDR3: CASSESDSGRRTQYF; DNA: TGTGCCAGCAGTGAATCCGATAGCGGGAGGAGGACCCAGTACTTC
J: TRBJ2-1; V: TRBV5-6; D: TRBD2; size: .; CDR3: CASSRAAAGVFNEQFF; DNA: TGTGCCAGCAGCCGAGCCGCGGCGGGGGTCTTCAATGAGCAGTTCTTC
J: TRBJ1-3; V: TRBV9; D: .; size: .; CDR3: CASSEPSRVRPGNTIYF; DNA: TGTGCCAGCAGCGAGCCATCCAGGGTCCGTCCTGGAAACACCATATATTTT
J: TRBJ1-2; V: TRBV30; D: .; size: .; CDR3: CAWSSDSNYGYTF; DNA: TGTGCCTGGAGTTCGGACAGCAACTATGGCTACACCTTC
J: TRBJ1-4; V: TRBV28; D: .; size: .; CDR3: CASTDSSNEKLFF; DNA: TGTGCCAGCACGGACAGTAGTAATGAAAAACTGTTTTTT
J: TRBJ2-1; V: TRBV19; D: TRBD2; size: .; CDR3: CASSCIRSSGYNEQFF; DNA: TGTGCCAGTAGTTGTATCCGGTCTAGCGGATACAATGAGCAGTTCTTC
J: TRBJ1-2; V: TRBV5-8; D: .; size: .; CDR3: CASSLLAGYGYTF; DNA: TGTGCCAGCAGCTTGCTGGCGGGCTATGGCTACACCTTC
J: TRBJ1-4; V: TRBV5-1; D: .; size: .; CDR3: CASKGQDNEKLFF; DNA: TGCGCCAGCAAAGGCCAGGATAATGAAAAACTGTTTTTT
J: TRBJ2-1; V: TRBV4-1; D: .; size: .; CDR3: CASSQDGSSSYNEQFF; DNA: TGCGCCAGCAGCCAAGATGGGAGTAGCTCCTACAATGAGCAGTTCTTC